The 5 T cell receptor beta chains given below trace back to one sample, sequenced in a study of cytomegalovirus exposure and HLA in healthy donors. With 60 Vbeta and 13 Jbeta primers, the PCR was carried out. Produced via immunoSEQ multiplex PCR; TCRdb's table is partial and in-frame only. In the table there are tens of thousands of clones, approximately 55% of which are singletons. Sequenced: PBMCs. The receptors were gathered from a middle-aged woman in good health and CMV-seropositive.

The rearrangement uses TRBV30 and TRBJ2-7, with D tentatively TRBD2 (6 bases). Germline V gene sequence: CDR1 GTSNPN, CDR2 SVGIG (reference sequence). The CDR3 runs to 14 residues. V lost 3 bases, J lost 3 bases, and 15 bases lay in between. As DNA, the CDR3 is TGTGCCTGGAGCGGAGGGACGGGGTTCTACGAGCAGTACTTC. Protein: CAWSGGTGFYEQYF.

The chain has TRBV5-1 and TRBJ2-1, with 8 bases matching TRBD2. The CDR3 runs 15 residues. Per germline, CDR1 SGHRS and CDR2 YFSETQ. J lost 2 bases, V lost 0 bases, and 1 base had no gene match. Here the CDR3 reads CASSLVAGPYNEQFF. The CDR3 region has the DNA TGCGCCAGCAGCTTGGTAGCGGGGCCCTACAATGAGCAGTTCTTC.

The chain has TRBV7-6 and TRBJ2-7, with TRBD1 identical over 8 bases. The CDR3 sequence is 15 residues long. V lost 1 base and J lost 3; bases outside the gene matches: 5. In germline, CDR1 is SGHVS, CDR2 FNYEAQ. This chain's CDR3 is CASSLGHTGGYEQYF. CDR3 bases: TGTGCCAGCAGCTTAGGGCACACAGGGGGCTACGAGCAGTACTTC.

This clone has just one count. The chain couples TRBV6-1 to TRBJ2-3, with 9 bases that match TRBD1. J lost 2 bases, V lost 6 bases, and 6 bases had no gene match. Germline V lookup: CDR1 MNHNS, CDR2 SASEGT. The CDR3 length is 15 residues. CDR3 nucleotides: TGTGCCAGCAGAGACCGGGACAGGGCCACAGATACGCAGTATTTT. It translates to CASRDRDRATDTQYF.

Only a few counts were recorded for this clone. This chain connects TRBV30 to TRBJ1-1; D not resolved. The CDR3 covers 13 residues. Trimming took 1 base from V and 4 from J, leaving 10 bases between them. From germline, CDR1 is GTSNPN and CDR2 SVGIG (reference sequence). The CDR3 sequence: CAWSGPLATEAFF. The CDR3, as DNA: TGTGCCTGGAGTGGACCTCTAGCCACTGAAGCTTTCTTT.